The TCR beta chain described here comes from a study of siplizumab effects on memory and regulatory T cells. Here immunoSEQ multiplex PCR was the method, and the copy in TCRdb shows in-frame clones only, minus some. The sample carries some 53,000 clones, around 97% recorded once. This CDR3 contains 13 residues. Germline CDR1 reads SGHRS; CDR2 reads YFSETQ. With 4 bases removed from V and 3 bases from J, the gap between germline ends came to 9 bases. Sequencing was done on a sample of naive CD4+ T cells sorted from blood. The rearrangement joins TRBV5-1 to TRBJ2-3; D gene unclear. This sequence was found in a human donor in good health. As DNA, the CDR3 is TGCGCCAGCAGCGCAACGGTGACAGATACGCAGTATTTT. This sequence encodes CASSATVTDTQYF.